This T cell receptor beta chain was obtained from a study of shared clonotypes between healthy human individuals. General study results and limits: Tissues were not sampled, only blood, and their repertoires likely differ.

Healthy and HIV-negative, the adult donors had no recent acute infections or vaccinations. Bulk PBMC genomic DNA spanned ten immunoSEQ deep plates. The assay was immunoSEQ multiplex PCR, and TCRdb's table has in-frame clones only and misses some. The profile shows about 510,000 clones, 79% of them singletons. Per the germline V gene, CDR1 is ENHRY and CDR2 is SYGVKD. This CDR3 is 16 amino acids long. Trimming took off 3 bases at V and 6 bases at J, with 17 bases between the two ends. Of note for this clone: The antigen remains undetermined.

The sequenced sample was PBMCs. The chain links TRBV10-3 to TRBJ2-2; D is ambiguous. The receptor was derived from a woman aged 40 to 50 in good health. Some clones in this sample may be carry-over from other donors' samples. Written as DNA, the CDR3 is TGTGCCATCAGTGATTATAATGCCCTTGTGGCCGGGGAGCTGTTTTTT. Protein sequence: CAISDYNALVAGELFF.